A selection of T cell receptor beta chains follows, all from one sample in a study of blood T cell repertoires in COVID-19. Libraries were prepared by immunoSEQ multiplex PCR; TCRdb keeps only in-frame clonotypes and omits some of them. This table holds more than 35,000 clones, about four fifths found once. The sequencing sample was made of peripheral blood. The receptors here all came from an elderly woman with acute or convalescent COVID-19. Both conserved end residues are trimmed from each CDR3.

v_gene	j_gene	CDR3aa
TRBV9	TRBJ2-2	ASSAWSPGTGELF
TRBV13	TRBJ2-1	ASARTRRDEQF
TRBV5-1	TRBJ1-1	ASTPGRGESTEAF
TRBV4-1	TRBJ2-7	ASSRDPGQGYEQY
TRBV6-5	TRBJ2-5	ASRLAGGIQETQY
TRBV28	TRBJ1-1	ASRIGQVEAF
TRBV5-1	TRBJ2-1	ASSSRDRAIGEQF
TRBV5-4	TRBJ2-7	ASSLAGSGGYEQY
TRBV9	TRBJ1-2	ASSVGAATLYGYT
TRBV19	TRBJ2-7	ASSISRDRVHEQY
TRBV19	TRBJ1-5	ASSSPRTGTYNQPQH
TRBV7-2	TRBJ2-3	ASSPSADTQY
TRBV4-1	TRBJ1-5	ASSQGRVSQPQH
TRBV13	TRBJ1-3	ASSLRGYGNTIY
TRBV7-9	TRBJ2-2	ASSPPGRGATGELF
TRBV18	TRBJ1-1	ASSPDSVRGWNTEAF
TRBV27	TRBJ1-2	ASSLSGRAAT
TRBV5-4	TRBJ2-7	ASSLRGGNEQY
TRBV12-5	TRBJ1-2	ASGLVVGEVKDGYT
TRBV2	TRBJ1-5	ASSQDSNNQPQH
TRBV7-9	TRBJ1-6	ASSLRRVAINSPLH
TRBV19	TRBJ1-4	ASRPGQGESNEKLF
TRBV15	TRBJ1-6	ATSRDSSYNSPLH
TRBV5-4	TRBJ1-2	ASSPDRSLVSGYT
TRBV15	TRBJ1-4	ATSKTTGDFNEKLF
TRBV3-1/TRBV3-2	TRBJ1-2	ASSPGQGGGYGYT
TRBV7-9	TRBJ2-6	ASSGRVRANVLT
TRBV27	TRBJ2-1	ASSPGTTDNEQF
TRBV10-3	TRBJ2-3	AISLRGGTDTQY
TRBV28	TRBJ2-5	ASSEQGQETQY